This TCR beta chain was identified during a study of control samples from healthy donors and cancer patients. The V and J ends lost 2 bases and 8 bases, in that order; junction bases with no gene match: 19. The CDR3 covers 18 residues. The germline V gene has CDR1 KGHDR and CDR2 SFDVKD. Sequencing used immunoSEQ multiplex PCR; TCRdb keeps in-frame clones, though not all of them. The sample consists of around 90,000 clones, roughly 84% of them appearing once. V gene TRBV24-1 combines with J gene TRBJ1-2; 7 bases map to TRBD1. The TCR was taken from a middle-aged woman in good health. The sample was blood. The CDR3 DNA reads TGTGCCACCAGTGATTCAGGTAGACAGGGAGGCCTATTTGGGGGCTACACCTTC. Translated, it gives CATSDSGRQGGLFGGYTF.